Given below is one T cell receptor (beta chain) in context. Excluded were patients having autoimmune disease history or systemic immunosuppression. The source of the sample is a study of OX40 agonist ivuxolimab in advanced cancers. Overall study context: Averaging roughly 60 years in age, with a range of about 23 to 90, the cohort was more than 75% male.

Germline V gene sequence: CDR1 SNHLY, CDR2 FYNNEI. V gave up 4 bases and J gave up 0 bases, with 10 bases separating them. The CDR3 runs to 15 residues. The table came from immunoSEQ multiplex PCR; TCRdb's copy has only in-frame clones and leaves some out. The sample holds approximately 29,000 clones, approximately 81% seen once. The TCR comes from an adult with an advanced solid tumor such as melanoma, head and neck, liver or kidney cancer. The source was CD4+ or CD8+ T cells sorted from blood, collected in a trial of the OX40 agonist ivuxolimab. The V call is TRBV2, the J call TRBJ1-5, with TRBD1 as a possible D gene (6 bases). CDR3 residues: CASSGGGTSNQPQHF. The CDR3 coding sequence is TGTGCCAGCAGTGGAGGGGGAACTAGCAATCAGCCCCAGCATTTT.